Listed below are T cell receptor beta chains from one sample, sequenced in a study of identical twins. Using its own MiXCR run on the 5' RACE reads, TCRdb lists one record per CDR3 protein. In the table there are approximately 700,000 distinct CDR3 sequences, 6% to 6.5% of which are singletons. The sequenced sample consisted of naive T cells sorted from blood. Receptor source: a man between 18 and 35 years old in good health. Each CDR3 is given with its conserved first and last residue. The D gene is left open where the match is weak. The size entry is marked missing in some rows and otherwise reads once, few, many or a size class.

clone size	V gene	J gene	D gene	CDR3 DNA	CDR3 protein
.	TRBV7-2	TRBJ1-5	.	TGTGCCAGCAGCGAGGGGCCAGGGAGTATTCAGCCCCAGCATTTT	CASSEGPGSIQPQHF
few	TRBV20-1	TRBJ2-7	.	TGCAGTGCTAGAGATTTAGCCGGGAAAAGCTTTTACGAGCAGTACTTC	CSARDLAGKSFYEQYF
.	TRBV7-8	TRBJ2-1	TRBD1	TGTGCCAGCAGCTGGCAACCGGACAGGGGGCGCCGTACGGAGCAGTTCTTC	CASSWQPDRGRRTEQFF
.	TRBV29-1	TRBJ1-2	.	TGCAGCGTCTCCTCCGATGGCTACACCTTC	CSVSSDGYTF
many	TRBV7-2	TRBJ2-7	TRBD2	TGTGCCAGCAGCTTAAAGGGACTAGCGGGAGGCGAGCAGTACTTC	CASSLKGLAGGEQYF
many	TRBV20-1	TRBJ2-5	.	TGCAGTGCTCGGACCCCGACCGGCCAAGAGACCCAGTACTTC	CSARTPTGQETQYF
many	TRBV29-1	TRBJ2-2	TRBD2	TGCAGCGTTGAATGGGAGGGAAGCACCGGGGAGCTGTTTTTT	CSVEWEGSTGELFF
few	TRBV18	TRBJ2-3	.	TGTGCCAGCTCACCAGGGACAGCCGGGAGGAGAGATACGCAGTATTTT	CASSPGTAGRRDTQYF
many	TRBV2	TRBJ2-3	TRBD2	TGTGCCAGCAGTGAGGGACTAGCGGGCGATACGCAGTATTTT	CASSEGLAGDTQYF
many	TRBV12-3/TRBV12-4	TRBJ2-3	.	TGTGCCAGCATTCTAAACAGGGAAGTGGATACGCAGTATTTT	CASILNREVDTQYF
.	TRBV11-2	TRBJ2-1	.	TGTGCCAGCAGCCGCTTGAGGGGCCCGTACAATGAGCAGTTCTTC	CASSRLRGPYNEQFF
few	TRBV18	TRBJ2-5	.	TGTGCCAGCTCACCACCCACGGGGGTCGGGGAGACCCAGTACTTC	CASSPPTGVGETQYF
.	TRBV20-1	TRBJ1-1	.	TGCAGTGCTCCTCCGTTCCTTTGGACTGAAGCTTTCTTT	CSAPPFLWTEAFF
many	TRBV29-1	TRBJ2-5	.	TGCAGCGTTGAAGGACCTATCGGGGAGACCCAGTACTTC	CSVEGPIGETQYF
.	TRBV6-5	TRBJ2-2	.	TGTGCCAGCAGTTCCGCAGTCGGGGAGCTGTTTTTT	CASSSAVGELFF
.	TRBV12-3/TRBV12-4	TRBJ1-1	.	TGTGCCAGCAGTCCGGCGCCATCCGGAGCTTTCTTT	CASSPAPSGAFF
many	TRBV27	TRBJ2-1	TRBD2	TGTGCCAGCAGTACACGACTAGCGGGAGGGCTGGGGAATGAGCAGTTCTTC	CASSTRLAGGLGNEQFF
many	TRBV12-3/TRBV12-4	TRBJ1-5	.	TGTGCCAGCAGTTTAGACGGATCCTTAGCCCAGCATTTT	CASSLDGSLAQHF
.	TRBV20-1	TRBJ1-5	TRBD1	TGCAGTGCTAGGCTGGACAGGGGTTTCCAGCCCCAGCATTTT	CSARLDRGFQPQHF
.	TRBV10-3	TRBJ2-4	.	TGTGCCATCAGTGAAGGAGGCTCATCAGCCAAAAACATTCAGTACTTC	CAISEGGSSAKNIQYF
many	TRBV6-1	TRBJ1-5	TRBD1	TGTGCCAGCGAAACACAGGGGGTATGGAATCAGCCCCAGCATTTT	CASETQGVWNQPQHF
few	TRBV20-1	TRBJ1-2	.	TGCAGTGCTAGAGATCACCGGAGAGCTAACTATGGCTACACCTTC	CSARDHRRANYGYTF
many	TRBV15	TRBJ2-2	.	TGTGCCACCAGCAGAGAGGACGGAGCGAACACCGGGGAGCTGTTTTTT	CATSREDGANTGELFF
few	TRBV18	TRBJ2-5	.	TGTGCCAGCTCACCGGACCTAGGACAGTACCGGGCCCAGTACTTC	CASSPDLGQYRAQYF
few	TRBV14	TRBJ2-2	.	TGTGCCAGCAGCCAAGATCCGGGCCTCGATCGGGAGCTGTTTTTT	CASSQDPGLDRELFF
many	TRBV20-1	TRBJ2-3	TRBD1	TGCAGTGCGCAAGACAGGGGACGGAGCACAGATACGCAGTATTTT	CSAQDRGRSTDTQYF
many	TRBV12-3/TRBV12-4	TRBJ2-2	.	TGTGCCAGCAGTGCAAGTGGGACCGGGGAGCTGTTTTTT	CASSASGTGELFF
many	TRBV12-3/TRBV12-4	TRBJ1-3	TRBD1	TGTGCCAGCAGTATCGGGACAGCCATCGGAAACACCATATATTTT	CASSIGTAIGNTIYF
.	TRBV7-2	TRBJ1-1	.	TGTGCCAGCAGCCAACTGGCAGGGTATGGAACTGAAGCTTTCTTT	CASSQLAGYGTEAFF
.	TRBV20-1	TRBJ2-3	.	TGCAGTGCTACCACCATGATTGGCACAGATACGCAGTATTTT	CSATTMIGTDTQYF
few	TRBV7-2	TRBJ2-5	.	TGTGCCAGCAGCCCGACCCCGGGGACTCCGTACCAAGAGACCCAGTACTTC	CASSPTPGTPYQETQYF
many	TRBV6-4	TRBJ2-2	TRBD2	TGTGCCAGCTCCAGACTAGCGGGATATTCGAACACCGGGGAGCTGTTTTTT	CASSRLAGYSNTGELFF
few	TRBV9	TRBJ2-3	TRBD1	TGTGCCAGCAGCGTAACGGCAGGGGGTATGGGCACAGATACGCAGTATTTT	CASSVTAGGMGTDTQYF
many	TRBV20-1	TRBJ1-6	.	TGCAGTGCTCGTAGGCAGACCCCAGATTCACCCCTCCACTTT	CSARRQTPDSPLHF
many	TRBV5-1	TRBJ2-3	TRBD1	TGCGCCAGCAGCAAGGACAGGCGGAGCACAGATACGCAGTATTTT	CASSKDRRSTDTQYF